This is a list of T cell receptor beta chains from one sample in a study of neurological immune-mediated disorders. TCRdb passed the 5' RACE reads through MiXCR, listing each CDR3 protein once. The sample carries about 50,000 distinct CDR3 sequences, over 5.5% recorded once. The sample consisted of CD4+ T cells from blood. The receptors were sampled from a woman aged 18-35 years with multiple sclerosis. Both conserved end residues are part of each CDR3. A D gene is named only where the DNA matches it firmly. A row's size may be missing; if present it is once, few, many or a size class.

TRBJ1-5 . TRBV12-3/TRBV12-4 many CASSQTGRGYQPQHF TGTGCCAGCAGCCAAACAGGGAGGGGTTATCAGCCCCAGCATTTT
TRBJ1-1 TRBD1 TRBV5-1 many CASSKRQGPMNTEAFF TGCGCCAGCAGCAAACGACAGGGTCCTATGAACACTGAAGCTTTCTTT
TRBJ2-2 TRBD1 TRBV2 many CAVTGDPGELFF TGTGCCGTCACAGGGGACCCCGGGGAGCTGTTTTTT
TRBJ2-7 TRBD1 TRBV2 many CASSTGGSYEQYF TGTGCCAGCAGTACAGGGGGATCCTACGAGCAGTACTTC
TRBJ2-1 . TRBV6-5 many CASSSLYNEQFF TGTGCCAGCAGTTCTCTTTACAATGAGCAGTTCTTC
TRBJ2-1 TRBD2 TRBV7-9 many CASSLARASGLSYNEQFF TGTGCCAGCAGCTTAGCTCGAGCTAGCGGCCTTTCCTACAATGAGCAGTTCTTC
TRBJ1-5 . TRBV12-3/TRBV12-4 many CASSFGSRGNQPQHF TGTGCCAGCAGTTTTGGTAGCAGAGGCAATCAGCCCCAGCATTTT
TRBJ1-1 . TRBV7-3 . CASSLLGSNTEAFF TGTGCCAGCAGCTTACTGGGATCGAACACTGAAGCTTTCTTT
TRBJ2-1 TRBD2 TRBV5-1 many CASSLGTKLINEQFF TGCGCCAGCAGCCTCGGGACTAAGTTAATAAATGAGCAGTTCTTC
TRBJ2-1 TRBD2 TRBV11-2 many CASSLSEREGRSYNEQFF TGTGCCAGCAGCTTATCGGAGCGGGAGGGCCGATCCTACAATGAGCAGTTCTTC